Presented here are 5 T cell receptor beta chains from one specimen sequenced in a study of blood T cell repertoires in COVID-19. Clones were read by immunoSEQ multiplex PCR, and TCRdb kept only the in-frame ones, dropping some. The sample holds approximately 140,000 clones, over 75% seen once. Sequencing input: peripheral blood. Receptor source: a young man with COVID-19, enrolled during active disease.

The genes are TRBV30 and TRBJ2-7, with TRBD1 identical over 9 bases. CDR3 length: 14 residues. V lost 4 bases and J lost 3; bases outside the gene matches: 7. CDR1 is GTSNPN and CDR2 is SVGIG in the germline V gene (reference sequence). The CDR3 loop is CAWTRDRVNYEQYF. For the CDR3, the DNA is TGTGCCTGGACGAGGGACAGGGTTAACTACGAGCAGTACTTC.

CDR3 residues: CASSEGGYVHNEQFF. DNA of the CDR3: TGTGCCAGCAGTGAAGGAGGGTATGTACACAATGAGCAGTTCTTC. This chain uses TRBV2 with TRBJ2-1; possible D gene TRBD2, 5 bases. Trimming shortened V by 1 base and J by 5 bases, and 12 bases separated the two germline ends. CDR3 length: 15 amino acids. The germline V gene has CDR1 SNHLY and CDR2 FYNNEI.

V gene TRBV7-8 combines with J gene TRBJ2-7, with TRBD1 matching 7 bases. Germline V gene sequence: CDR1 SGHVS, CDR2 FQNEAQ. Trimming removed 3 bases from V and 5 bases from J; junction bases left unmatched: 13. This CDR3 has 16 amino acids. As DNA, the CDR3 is TGTGCCAGCAGCTTTTTTAGGAGACAGGGTGGCCACGAGCAGTACTTC. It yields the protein CASSFFRRQGGHEQYF.

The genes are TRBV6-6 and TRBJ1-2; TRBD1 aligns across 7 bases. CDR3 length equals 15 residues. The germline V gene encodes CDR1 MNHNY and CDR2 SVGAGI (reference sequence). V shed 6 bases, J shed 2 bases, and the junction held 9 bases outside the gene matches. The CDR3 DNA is TGTGCCAGCAGGGGCCCGACAGGGAGAAACTATGGCTACACCTTC. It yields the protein CASRGPTGRNYGYTF.

The chain's CDR3 is CASSYSYWTGQETQYF. CDR3 in DNA: TGTGCCAGCAGTTACTCGTACTGGACTGGCCAAGAGACCCAGTACTTC. This sequence joins TRBV6-5 and TRBJ2-5; perhaps TRBD2 as D (5 bases). The V and J ends lost 0 bases and 1 base respectively, with 12 bases between them. CDR1 and CDR2 from the germline V gene are MNHEY and SVGAGI. The CDR3 is made up of 16 amino acids.